What follows are 11 T cell receptor beta chains derived from one specimen sequenced in a study of blood T cell repertoires in COVID-19. Profiled with immunoSEQ multiplex PCR; TCRdb holds only in-frame clones, not every one. The data hold about 300,000 clones, with nearly 90% observed a single time. Source material: PBMCs or T cells enriched from blood (not recorded which). These receptors originate from a woman in her thirties who had recovered from COVID-19.

This sequence joins TRBV30 and TRBJ2-2, with 9 bases aligning to TRBD2. V gave up 4 bases and J gave up 4 bases; unmatched junction bases: 4. CDR1 and CDR2 from the germline V gene are GTSNPN and SVGIG (reference sequence). The CDR3 totals 14 residues. The CDR3 DNA is TGTGCCTGGACCAGCGGGGGGATCACCGGGGAGCTGTTTTTT. Protein product: CAWTSGGITGELFF. The complete variable domain, with remaining parts taken from reference TRBV30 and TRBJ2-2, reads SQTIHQWPATLVQPVGSPLSLECTVEGTSNPNLYWYRQAAGRGLQLLFYSVGIGQISSEVPQNLSASRPQDRQFILSSKKLLLSDSGFYLCAWTSGGITGELFFGEGSRLTVL.

The chain uses TRBV10-3 and TRBJ1-1; 7 bases agree with TRBD1. CDR3 size: 15 residues. Germline V gene sequence: CDR1 ENHRY, CDR2 SYGVKD. Trimming removed 4 bases from V and 0 bases from J; junction bases left unmatched: 5. CDR3 loop: CAISVGQSVNTEAFF. The DNA of the CDR3 is TGTGCCATCAGTGTGGGACAGTCGGTGAACACTGAAGCTTTCTTT.

The table lists this clone with a count of one. The J gene is TRBJ1-4, the V gene TRBV5-1; perhaps TRBD1 as D (5 bases). Germline loops: CDR1 SGHRS, CDR2 YFSETQ. The CDR3 length is 15 residues. The V gene lost 0 bases and the J gene lost 8 bases, with 14 bases spanning the gap. The CDR3 reads CASSLGYGTREKLFF. DNA for the CDR3: TGCGCCAGCAGCTTGGGGTATGGGACTCGGGAAAAACTGTTTTTT.

This clone has only one observation. This chain joins TRBV29-1 and TRBJ1-1, with D perhaps TRBD1 (5 bases). CDR3 size: 20 residues. Looked up from germline, CDR1 is SQVTM and CDR2 is ANQGSEA. Between the trimmed V and J ends, which lost 5 bases and 4 bases, there was a span of 35 bases. CDR3 bases: TGCAGCGTTCTCATATTTGCGGGACCTCGAGTGAGGGGATGGGGCACTGAAGCTTTCTTT. Its translation: CSVLIFAGPRVRGWGTEAFF.

This clone was detected only once. This sequence joins TRBV2 and TRBJ1-6; 7 positions agree with TRBD1. After removal of 6 bases from V and 6 bases from J, the junction contained 5 bases not matched to a gene. CDR1 is SNHLY, CDR2 FYNNEI, per germline. The CDR3 has 14 residues. CDR3 protein: CASRIQGFNSPLHF. CDR3 DNA sequence: TGTGCCAGCAGGATACAGGGGTTTAATTCACCCCTCCACTTT.

The rearrangement joins TRBV9 to TRBJ2-2; D is undetermined. The V gene's germline CDR1 is SGDLS and CDR2 YYNGEE. Trimming left V 4 bases short and J 7 bases short, with 11 bases between. This CDR3 has 13 residues. The CDR3 spells CASSSRPGGELFF. In DNA, the CDR3 is TGTGCCAGCAGCAGCCGTCCAGGCGGGGAGCTGTTTTTT.

This clone appeared a few times. V and J are TRBV19 and TRBJ2-1, with a weak D call TRBD2 (7 bases). Trimming took off 3 bases at V and 3 bases at J, with 15 bases between the two ends. Per germline, CDR1 LNHDA and CDR2 SQIVND (reference sequence). The CDR3 has 16 amino acids. DNA of the CDR3: TGTGCCAGTAGTATTACGCGGGGGCGAAACTACAATGAGCAGTTCTTC. It codes for CASSITRGRNYNEQFF.

The chain has TRBV7-3 and TRBJ1-1, with 7 positions matching TRBD1. The CDR3 runs to 14 residues. Trimming removed 5 bases from V and 5 bases from J; junction bases left unmatched: 8. Germline-derived CDR1 and CDR2 are SGHTA and FQGTGA. CDR3 nucleotides: TGTGCCAGCAGCCCAACAGGGGCAGGAACTGAAGCTTTCTTT. The encoded protein is CASSPTGAGTEAFF.

The rearrangement uses TRBV3-1 (or the pseudogene TRBV3-2) and TRBJ2-2; perhaps TRBD2 as D (6 bases). The V gene's germline CDR1 is LGHDT and CDR2 YNNKEL (reference sequence). The V end was cut by 6 bases, the J end by 5 bases, with 13 bases between. The CDR3 contains 14 residues. The CDR3 DNA sequence: TGTGCCAGCAGTACCGGGGGATGGACCGGGGAGCTGTTTTTT. Its protein product is CASSTGGWTGELFF.

Here the CDR3 reads CASSSAGALETQYF. CDR3 DNA: TGTGCCAGCAGTTCTGCGGGGGCCCTGGAGACCCAGTACTTC. The chain is built from TRBV7-9 and TRBJ2-5; D may be TRBD2 (7 bases). Trimming took 6 bases from V and 5 from J, leaving 16 bases between them. The CDR3 sequence is 14 residues long. CDR1 SEHNR and CDR2 FQNEAQ come from the germline V gene (reference sequence).

The rearrangement joins TRBV5-4 to TRBJ2-5; weak D call: TRBD2 (5 bases). CDR1 and CDR2 (germline): SGHNT, YYREEE (reference sequence). The CDR3 sequence is 15 residues long. Trimming took off 0 bases at V and 3 bases at J, with 12 bases between the two ends. CDR3 coding DNA: TGTGCCAGCAGCTTGGCCGGACGGGGTGAAGAGACCCAGTACTTC. Protein product: CASSLAGRGEETQYF.